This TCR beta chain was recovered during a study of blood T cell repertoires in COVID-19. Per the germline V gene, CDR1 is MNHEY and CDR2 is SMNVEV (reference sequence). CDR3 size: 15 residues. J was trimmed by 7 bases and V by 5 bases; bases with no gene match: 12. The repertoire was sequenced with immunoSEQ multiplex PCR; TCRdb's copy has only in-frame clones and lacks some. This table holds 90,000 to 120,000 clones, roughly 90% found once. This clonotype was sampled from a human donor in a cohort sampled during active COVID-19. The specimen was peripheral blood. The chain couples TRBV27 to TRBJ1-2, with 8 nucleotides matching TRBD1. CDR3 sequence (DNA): TGTGCCAGCAGTGGACGGACAGGGATCCTTTCTGGCTACACCTTC. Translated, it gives CASSGRTGILSGYTF.